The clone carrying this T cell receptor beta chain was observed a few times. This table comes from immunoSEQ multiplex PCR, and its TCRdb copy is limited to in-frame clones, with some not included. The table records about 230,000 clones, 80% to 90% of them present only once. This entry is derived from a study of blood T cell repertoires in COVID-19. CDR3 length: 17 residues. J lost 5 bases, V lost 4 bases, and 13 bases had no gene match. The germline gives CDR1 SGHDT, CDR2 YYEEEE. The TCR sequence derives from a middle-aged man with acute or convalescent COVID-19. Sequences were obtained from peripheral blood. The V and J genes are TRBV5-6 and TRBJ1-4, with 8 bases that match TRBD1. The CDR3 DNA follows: TGTGCCAGCAGCCGCCGGACATTGACAGGGGACAATGAAAAACTGTTTTTT. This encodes CASSRRTLTGDNEKLFF.